This T cell receptor (beta chain) came from a study of blood T cell repertoires in COVID-19. Cohorts were determined from participant-reported clinical history. The method was immunoSEQ multiplex PCR; TCRdb's version includes in-frame clones alone and lacks a portion of them. The sample lists about 280,000 clones; more than 75% were seen once. Germline V lookup: CDR1 MGHRA, CDR2 YSYEKL. The CDR3 is 15 amino acids. V lost 10 bases and J lost 4; bases outside the gene matches: 10. The chain is built from TRBV4-1 and TRBJ2-2; TRBD2 matches 9 bases. The sequenced material came from PBMCs or T cells enriched from blood (not recorded which). The TCR comes from a woman in her sixties in a cohort exposed to, infected with or recovered from COVID-19 (not recorded which). CDR3 amino acids: CATTPGLASTGELFF. CDR3 DNA sequence: TGCGCCACAACACCGGGACTAGCTTCCACCGGGGAGCTGTTTTTT.